This entry features one T cell receptor beta chain sequence. Its specificity is not known. The data were taken from a study of T-cell reconstitution after alpha-beta-depleted transplantation in children. General observations from the study: By about two months after transplant, alpha-beta T cells reportedly arose from several hundred graft clones that had expanded. High day-60 TCRbeta diversity in some patients came from surviving recipient T cells and thymic progenitors. A year post-transplant, T-cell counts and diversity derived mostly from newly produced T cells.

The CDR3 is 14 residues long. Germline lookup yields CDR1 MNHEY and CDR2 SVGEGT. Trimming removed 2 bases at V and 9 bases at J, with 14 bases between. Preparation of the TCRbeta library used unique molecular identifiers. TCRdb re-analysed the PCR reads in MiXCR, keeping a single row per CDR3 protein. Here the sample spans about 980,000 distinct CDR3 sequences, 25% to 30% being singletons. This sequence originates from a boy under two years old who had a stem cell transplant for SCID, so the T cells may come from the graft donor. The specimen was PBMCs, mostly from graft donor cells, collected 360 days after TCRalphabeta/CD19-depleted stem cell transplant. This rearrangement joins TRBV6-2 or TRBV6-3 to TRBJ2-1, with D tentatively TRBD2 (6 bases). The CDR3 DNA sequence: TGTGCCAGCAGTTACAGGGGACTCCTCCCTGAGCAGTTCTTC. Protein: CASSYRGLLPEQFF.